This TCR beta chain was captured in a study of identical twins. TCRdb reprocessed the 5' RACE reads with MiXCR, giving one entry per CDR3 protein. Of more than 1.5 million distinct CDR3 sequences listed, around 33% are singletons. The length of the CDR3 is 15 residues. J gave up 8 bases and V 7 bases, and 14 bases lay outside the gene matches. This clonotype was counted between two and nine times. Sequencing was performed on cord blood. This sequence originates from a newborn girl in good health. The chain uses TRBV12-3 or TRBV12-4 and TRBJ2-1; the match to TRBD2 covers 7 bases. The CDR3 sequence is CASTWGGGYFHEQFF. The CDR3 DNA reads as TGTGCCAGCACCTGGGGCGGGGGTTACTTTCATGAGCAGTTCTTC.